Below, one T cell receptor (beta chain) is given with its context. Its antigen is not identified. The sample comes from a study of naive and memory T cell subsets. Study findings and constraints: There was no ground truth to check naive and memory subset results. Diversity fell and Gini index rose from naive through CM, EM, EMRA. Especially in CD8 cells, naive repertoires contained a few larger clonotypes, possibly CD45RA-re-expressing memory cells.

After the first PCR, alpha and beta chain libraries were processed separately. The beta constant-region primer was an equimolar mix of two oligonucleotides covering TRBC1 and TRBC2. Four rounds of PCR amplified the ligated cDNA using nested alpha and beta constant-region primers plus SP2. A 12-nucleotide UMI and the SP2 primer were added to the cDNA 3' end by oligonucleotide ligation. MiXCR was run by TCRdb on the UMI-ligation and nested PCR reads, yielding one entry per CDR3 protein. This sample has around 140,000 distinct CDR3 sequences; about 20% occur once, and the top ten carry about 0.57%. In germline, CDR1 is SNHLY, CDR2 FYNNEI. The CDR3 loop spans 16 amino acids. Trimming removed 1 base from V and 3 bases from J; junction bases left unmatched: 3.

V usage is TRBV2 and J usage is TRBJ2-5; 12 nucleotides line up with TRBD2. This receptor was taken from a human donor in good health. The sample was naive CD8+ T cells from blood. CDR3: CASSEGLAGVEETQYF. The DNA of the CDR3 is TGTGCCAGCAGTGAAGGACTAGCGGGAGTGGAAGAGACCCAGTACTTC.